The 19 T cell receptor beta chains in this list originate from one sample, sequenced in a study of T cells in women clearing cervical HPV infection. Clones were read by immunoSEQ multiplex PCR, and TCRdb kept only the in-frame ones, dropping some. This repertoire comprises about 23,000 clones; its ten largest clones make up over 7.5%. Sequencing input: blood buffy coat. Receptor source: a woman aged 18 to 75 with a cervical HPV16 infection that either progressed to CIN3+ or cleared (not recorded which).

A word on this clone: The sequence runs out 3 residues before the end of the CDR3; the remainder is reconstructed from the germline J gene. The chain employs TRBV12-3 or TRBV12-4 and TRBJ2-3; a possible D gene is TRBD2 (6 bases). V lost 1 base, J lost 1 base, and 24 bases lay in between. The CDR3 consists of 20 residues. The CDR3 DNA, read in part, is TGTGCCAGCAGTTTAGGCCTGGGAGCGGGCTCCACGGTTCGCACAGATACG. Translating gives CASSLGLGAGSTVRTDT. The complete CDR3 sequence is CASSLGLGAGSTVRTDTQYF.

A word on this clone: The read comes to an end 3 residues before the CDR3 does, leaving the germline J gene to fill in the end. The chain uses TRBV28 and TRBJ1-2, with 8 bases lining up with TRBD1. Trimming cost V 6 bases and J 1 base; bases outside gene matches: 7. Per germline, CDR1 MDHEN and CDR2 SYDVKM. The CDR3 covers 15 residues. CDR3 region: CASRPGGQDNYGYTF. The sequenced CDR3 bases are TGTGCCAGCAGGCCCGGGGGACAGGATAACTATGGC.

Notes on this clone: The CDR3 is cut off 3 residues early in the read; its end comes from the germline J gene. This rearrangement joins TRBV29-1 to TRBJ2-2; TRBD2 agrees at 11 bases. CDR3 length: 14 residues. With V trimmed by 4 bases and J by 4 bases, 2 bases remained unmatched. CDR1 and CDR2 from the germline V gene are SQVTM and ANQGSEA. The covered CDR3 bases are TGCAGCGTTGTCCTAGCGGGAGGCACCGGGGAG. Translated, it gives CSVVLAGGTGE. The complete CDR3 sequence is CSVVLAGGTGELFF.

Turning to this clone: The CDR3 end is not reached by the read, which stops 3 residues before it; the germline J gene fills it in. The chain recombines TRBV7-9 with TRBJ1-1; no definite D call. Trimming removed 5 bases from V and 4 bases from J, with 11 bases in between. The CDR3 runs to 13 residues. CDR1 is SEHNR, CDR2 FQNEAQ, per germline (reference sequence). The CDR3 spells CASSMQDRTEAFF. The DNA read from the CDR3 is TGTGCCAGCAGCATGCAGGATCGCACTGAA. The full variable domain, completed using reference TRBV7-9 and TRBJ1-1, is DTGVSQNPRHKITKRGQNVTFRCDPISEHNRLYWYRQTLGQGPEFLTYFQNEAQLEKSRLLSDRFSAERPKGSFSTLEIQRTEQGDSAMYLCASSMQDRTEAFFGQGTRLTVV.

The CDR3 DNA, read in part, is TGTGCCAGCAGAGGGGGTTGGGAAAAA. Protein product: CASRGGWEK. The CDR3 in full is CASRGGWEKLFF. The genes are TRBV2 and TRBJ1-4, with D possibly TRBD1 on 6 matching bases. The CDR3 end falls 3 residues outside the read, so it is completed with the germline J gene. The CDR3 runs 12 residues. CDR1 and CDR2 (germline): SNHLY, FYNNEI. Trimming took 6 bases from V and 8 from J, leaving 10 bases between them.

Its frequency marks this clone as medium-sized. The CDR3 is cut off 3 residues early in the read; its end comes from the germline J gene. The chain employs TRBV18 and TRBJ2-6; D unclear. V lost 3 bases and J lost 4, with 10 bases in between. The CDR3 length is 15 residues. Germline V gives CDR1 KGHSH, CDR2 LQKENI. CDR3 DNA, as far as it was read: TGTGCCAGCTCACCGCAGGCGCTCGGGGCCAACGTC. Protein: CASSPQALGANV. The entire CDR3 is CASSPQALGANVLTF.

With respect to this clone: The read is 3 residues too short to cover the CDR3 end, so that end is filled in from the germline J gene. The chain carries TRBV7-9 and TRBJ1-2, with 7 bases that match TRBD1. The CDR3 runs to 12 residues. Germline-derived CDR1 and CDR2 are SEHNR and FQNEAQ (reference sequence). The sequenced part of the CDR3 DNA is TGTGCCAGCAGCCCGGGGACAGATACC. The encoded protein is CASSPGTDT. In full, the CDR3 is CASSPGTDTYTF.

CDR3: CASSLGRGFMDETQYF. The covered CDR3 bases are TGTGCCAGCAGCCTCGGGAGGGGCTTCATGGATGAGACC. The chain uses TRBV7-8 and TRBJ2-5, with 8 bases aligning to TRBD2. The read falls 3 residues short of the CDR3 end, and the missing part is taken from the germline J gene. J gave up 5 bases and V 5 bases, and 13 bases lay outside the gene matches. CDR1 and CDR2 from the germline V gene are SGHVS and FQNEAQ. This CDR3 is 16 amino acids long.

Incomplete CDR3 DNA: TGCAGTGCTAGCAAGGGGATGAACACTGAA. Protein product: CSASKGMNTE. The full CDR3 protein is CSASKGMNTEAFF. J is TRBJ1-1 and V is TRBV20-1; D might be TRBD1 (5 bases). The sequenced fragment ends 3 residues before the CDR3 boundary, so the rest is inferred from the germline J gene. Deletions cut 3 bases from V and 0 bases from J, with 8 bases between. This CDR3 spans 13 amino acids. Germline V gene lookup returns CDR1 DFQATT and CDR2 SNEGSKA (reference sequence).

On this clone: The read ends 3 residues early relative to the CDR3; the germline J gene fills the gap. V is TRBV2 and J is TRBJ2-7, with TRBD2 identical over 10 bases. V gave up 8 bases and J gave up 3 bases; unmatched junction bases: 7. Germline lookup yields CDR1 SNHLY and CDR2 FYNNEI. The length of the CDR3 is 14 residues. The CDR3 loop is CASVASGGNYEQYF. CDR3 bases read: TGTGCCAGCGTAGCTAGCGGGGGTAACTACGAG.

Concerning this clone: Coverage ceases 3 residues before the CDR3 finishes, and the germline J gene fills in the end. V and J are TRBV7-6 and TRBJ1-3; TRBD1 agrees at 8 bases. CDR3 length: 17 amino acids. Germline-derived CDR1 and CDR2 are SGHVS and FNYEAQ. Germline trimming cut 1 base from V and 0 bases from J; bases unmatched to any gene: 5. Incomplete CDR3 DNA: TGTGCCAGCAGCTTAGGGACAGGGCCGACCTCTGGAAACACC. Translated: CASSLGTGPTSGNT. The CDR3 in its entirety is CASSLGTGPTSGNTIYF.

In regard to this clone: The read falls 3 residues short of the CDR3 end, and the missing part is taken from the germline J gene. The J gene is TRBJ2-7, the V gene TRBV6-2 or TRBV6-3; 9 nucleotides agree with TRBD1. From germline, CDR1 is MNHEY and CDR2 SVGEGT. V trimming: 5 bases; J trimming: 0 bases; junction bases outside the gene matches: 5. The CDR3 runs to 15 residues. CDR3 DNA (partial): TGTGCCAGCAGTCCTGGGACAGGGCTCTCCTACGAG. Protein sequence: CASSPGTGLSYE. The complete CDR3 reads CASSPGTGLSYEQYF.

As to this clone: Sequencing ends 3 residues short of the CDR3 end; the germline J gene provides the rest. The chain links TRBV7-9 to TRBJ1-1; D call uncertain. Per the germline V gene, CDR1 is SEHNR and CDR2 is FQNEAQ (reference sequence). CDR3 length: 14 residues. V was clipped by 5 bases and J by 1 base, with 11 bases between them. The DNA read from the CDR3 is TGTGCCAGCAGCCCCTTGAGGGCGAACACTGAA. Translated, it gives CASSPLRANTE. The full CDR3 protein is CASSPLRANTEAFF. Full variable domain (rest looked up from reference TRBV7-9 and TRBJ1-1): DTGVSQNPRHKITKRGQNVTFRCDPISEHNRLYWYRQTLGQGPEFLTYFQNEAQLEKSRLLSDRFSAERPKGSFSTLEIQRTEQGDSAMYLCASSPLRANTEAFFGQGTRLTVV.

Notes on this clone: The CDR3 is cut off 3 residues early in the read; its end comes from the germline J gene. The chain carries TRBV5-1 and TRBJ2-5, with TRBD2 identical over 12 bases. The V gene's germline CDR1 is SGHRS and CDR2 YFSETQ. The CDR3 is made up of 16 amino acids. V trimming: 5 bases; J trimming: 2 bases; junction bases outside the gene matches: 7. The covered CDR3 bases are TGCGCCAGCAGGCGTAGACTAGCGGGAGAACAAGAGACC. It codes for CASRRRLAGEQET. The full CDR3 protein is CASRRRLAGEQETQYF.

CDR3 DNA (partial): TGCAGTGCTAGAGATCGAGCGGGGTACACAGATACG. This gives the protein CSARDRAGYTDT. The CDR3 in full is CSARDRAGYTDTQYF. V and J are TRBV20-1 and TRBJ2-3; TRBD2 agrees at 7 bases. With the read ending 3 residues before the CDR3 end, the germline J gene is used to fill in that end. Germline CDR1 DFQATT, CDR2 SNEGSKA (reference sequence). The CDR3 totals 15 residues. The trim removed 0 bases at V and 2 bases at J, leaving 5 bases unmatched.

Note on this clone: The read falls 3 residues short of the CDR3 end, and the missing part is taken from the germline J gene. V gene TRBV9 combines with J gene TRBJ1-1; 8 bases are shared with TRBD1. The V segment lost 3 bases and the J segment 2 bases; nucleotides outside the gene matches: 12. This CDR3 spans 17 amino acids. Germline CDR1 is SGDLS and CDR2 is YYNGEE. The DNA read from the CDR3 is TGTGCCAGCAGCGCCGGACAGGGACGCTCTCGAAACACTGAA. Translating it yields CASSAGQGRSRNTE. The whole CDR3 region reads CASSAGQGRSRNTEAFF.

The CDR3 DNA, read in part, is TGTGCCAGCAGCTTAGCGGGGCATACTGAA. Translated, it gives CASSLAGHTE. The complete CDR3 sequence is CASSLAGHTEAFF. The chain carries TRBV7-6 and TRBJ1-1; perhaps TRBD1 as D (5 bases). The read ends 3 residues shy of where the CDR3 ends; the end is completed using the germline J gene. The V gene lost 0 bases and the J gene lost 5 bases, with 7 bases spanning the gap. The CDR3 is made up of 13 amino acids. CDR1 and CDR2 (germline): SGHVS, FNYEAQ. Using reference TRBV7-6 and TRBJ1-1 for the parts outside the CDR3, the full variable domain is GAGVSQSPRYKVTKRGQDVALRCDPISGHVSLYWYRQALGQGPEFLTYFNYEAQQDKSGLPNDRFSAERPEGSISTLTIQRTEQRDSAMYRCASSLAGHTEAFFGQGTRLTVV.

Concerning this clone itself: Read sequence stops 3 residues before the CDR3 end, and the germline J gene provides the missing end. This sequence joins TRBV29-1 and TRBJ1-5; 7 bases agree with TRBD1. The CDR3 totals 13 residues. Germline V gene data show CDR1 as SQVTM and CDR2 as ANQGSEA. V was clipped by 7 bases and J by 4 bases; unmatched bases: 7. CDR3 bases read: TGCAGCGCCGGGGACAGCATAAATCAGCCC. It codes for CSAGDSINQP. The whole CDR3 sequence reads CSAGDSINQPQHF.

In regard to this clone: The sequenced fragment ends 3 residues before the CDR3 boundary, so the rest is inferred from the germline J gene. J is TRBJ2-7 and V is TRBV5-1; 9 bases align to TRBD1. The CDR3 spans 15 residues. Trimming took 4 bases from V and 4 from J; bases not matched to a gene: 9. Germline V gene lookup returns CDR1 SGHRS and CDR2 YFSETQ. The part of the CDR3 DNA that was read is TGCGCCAGCAGCCGGTCCGGGACAGGGTCTTACGAG. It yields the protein CASSRSGTGSYE. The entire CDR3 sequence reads CASSRSGTGSYEQYF.